This TCR beta chain was retrieved from a study of shared clonotypes between healthy human individuals. CDR1 MNHEY and CDR2 SMNVEV come from the germline V gene (reference sequence). The CDR3 is 11 amino acids. Between the trimmed V and J ends, which lost 1 base and 7 bases, there was a span of 2 bases. Terminally differentiated effector memory CD45RA+ cells were excluded from the naive CD8 cells, which were CD45RO-negative and positively selected for CCR7. The data were produced by immunoSEQ multiplex PCR, yet TCRdb's version contains in-frame clones alone and is incomplete. This repertoire shows about 800,000 clones, about 96% found once; its top ten account for about 0.25%. In regard to this clone: The sample contains more than one DNA sequence encoding this CDR3.

The source of this sequence is a man aged 25 to 45 in good health. V gene TRBV27 combines with J gene TRBJ2-1; D not resolved. The source material was naive CD8+ T cells sorted from blood. CDR3 sequence: CASSLYNEQFF. The CDR3 DNA is TGTGCCAGCAGTTTATATAATGAGCAGTTCTTC.